The 14 T cell receptor beta chains below all came from one sample that was sequenced in a study of T cell responses to AZD1222 COVID-19 vaccine. Sequencing used immunoSEQ multiplex PCR; TCRdb keeps in-frame clones, though not all of them. The sample lists some 150,000 clones, 85% to 95% occurring once. The material was peripheral blood, obtained on day 0 of AZD1222 vaccination. All receptors come from an adult in good health.

J is TRBJ2-3 and V is TRBV4-1; D is perhaps TRBD1 (5 bases). V was pared by 5 bases and J by 3 bases, with 18 bases between. Germline loops: CDR1 MGHRA, CDR2 YSYEKL. This CDR3 contains 16 residues. CDR3 sequence: CASSKGPQGKTDTQYF. CDR3 nucleotide sequence: TGCGCCAGCAGCAAAGGGCCGCAGGGTAAAACAGATACGCAGTATTTT.

Here the CDR3 reads CASSEYPGDQPQHF. DNA of the CDR3: TGTGCCAGCAGTGAATACCCGGGCGATCAGCCCCAGCATTTT. V is TRBV6-4 and J is TRBJ1-5; D unclear. Trimming shortened V by 3 bases and J by 5 bases, and 11 bases separated the two germline ends. Germline V gene lookup returns CDR1 MRHNA and CDR2 SNTAGT. The CDR3 spans 14 residues.

The J gene is TRBJ2-1, the V gene TRBV2; D perhaps matches TRBD2 (6 bases). V was clipped by 4 bases and J by 7 bases, with 14 bases between them. This CDR3 region has 14 residues. Germline V lookup: CDR1 SNHLY, CDR2 FYNNEI. CDR3 DNA: TGTGCCAGCAGTGGGGGGGTCGTGATAAATGAGCAGTTCTTC. Its translation: CASSGGVVINEQFF.

V usage is TRBV6-6 and J usage is TRBJ2-3, with D hard to call. The germline V gene has CDR1 MNHNY and CDR2 SVGAGI (reference sequence). The CDR3 extends over 13 amino acids. V lost 0 bases and J 4 bases, leaving 5 bases between the germline ends. CDR3 amino acids: CASSYSQADTQYF. The CDR3 nucleotides read TGTGCCAGCAGTTACTCCCAGGCAGATACGCAGTATTTT.

The chain employs TRBV5-1 and TRBJ1-6; D is undetermined. The length of the CDR3 is 15 residues. Trimming took 0 bases from V and 8 from J, leaving 12 bases between them. CDR1 and CDR2 from the germline V gene are SGHRS and YFSETQ. CDR3 DNA sequence: TGCGCCAGCAGCTTGGTTGCATTTGAGGATTCACCCCTCCACTTT. Its protein product is CASSLVAFEDSPLHF.

The chain couples TRBV18 to TRBJ2-5; 8 bases are a match to TRBD2. J was trimmed by 2 bases and V by 2 bases; bases with no gene match: 4. The germline CDR1 and CDR2 sequences are KGHSH and LQKENI. The CDR3 totals 15 residues. In nucleotides, the CDR3 is TGTGCCAGCTCACCAAGGGTAGCGGGACAAGAGACCCAGTACTTC. It encodes CASSPRVAGQETQYF.

The V gene is TRBV7-9, the J gene TRBJ2-1; 7 nucleotides match TRBD1. Germline assignment: CDR1 SEHNR and CDR2 FQNEAQ (reference sequence). V shed 6 bases, J shed 0 bases, and the junction held 8 bases outside the gene matches. The CDR3 contains 16 residues. The CDR3 DNA sequence: TGTGCCAGCAGGCCCCCGCAGGGGGACTCCTACAATGAGCAGTTCTTC. Residues: CASRPPQGDSYNEQFF. Filled out from reference TRBV7-9 and TRBJ2-1, the complete variable domain reads DTGVSQNPRHKITKRGQNVTFRCDPISEHNRLYWYRQTLGQGPEFLTYFQNEAQLEKSRLLSDRFSAERPKGSFSTLEIQRTEQGDSAMYLCASRPPQGDSYNEQFFGPGTRLTVL.

V and J are TRBV7-8 and TRBJ2-1; 9 bases match TRBD2. CDR3 length: 15 amino acids. Germline CDR1 and CDR2: SGHVS and FQNEAQ. V shed 1 base, J shed 4 bases, and the junction held 2 bases outside the gene matches. CDR3 residues: CASSLEAGGYNEQFF. The CDR3, as DNA: TGTGCCAGCAGCTTAGAAGCGGGGGGATACAATGAGCAGTTCTTC.

This sequence joins TRBV29-1 and TRBJ1-2; D is unresolved. Germline V gene lookup returns CDR1 SQVTM and CDR2 ANQGSEA. Trimming cost V 1 base and J 8 bases, with 5 bases left between them. The CDR3 is 10 residues long. CDR3 nucleotide sequence: TGCAGCGTTGAAGGGGAGGGCTACACCTTC. Its translation is CSVEGEGYTF.

The chain has TRBV14 and TRBJ2-5; TRBD2 matches at 7 bases. The CDR3 spans 16 residues. V lost 1 base to trimming and J lost 3 bases; unmatched junction nucleotides: 8. Germline CDR1 is SGHDN and CDR2 is FVKESK. The CDR3 region is CASSQGDYLFEETQYF. Written as DNA, the CDR3 is TGTGCCAGCAGCCAAGGGGACTACCTCTTCGAAGAGACCCAGTACTTC.

The chain carries TRBV3-1 (or the pseudogene TRBV3-2) and TRBJ1-1, with 7 positions matching TRBD1. The germline gives CDR1 LGHDT, CDR2 YNNKEL (reference sequence). The V segment lost 4 bases and the J segment 3 bases; nucleotides outside the gene matches: 5. There are 14 residues in the CDR3. DNA of the CDR3: TGTGCCAGCAGCCCCCGACAGGGATACACTGAAGCTTTCTTT. Translated: CASSPRQGYTEAFF.

Remarks on this clone: Sequence at one end of the junction differs from germline and may be a read error. J is TRBJ2-1 and V is TRBV4-1, with TRBD2 matching over 8 bases. Germline assignment: CDR1 MGHRA and CDR2 YSYEKL. This CDR3 has 16 amino acids. The CDR3 sequence is CASSQAGDGLQGFQFF. CDR3 DNA: TGCGCCAGCAGTCAAGCGGGAGATGGACTCCAGGGCTTCCAGTTCTTC.

This clone was counted once. The chain has TRBV12-5 and TRBJ2-3; D is unresolved. Looked up from germline, CDR1 is LGHNT and CDR2 is FRNRAP. V gave up 7 bases and J gave up 2 bases, with 7 bases separating them. This CDR3 contains 12 residues. The CDR3 nucleotides are TGTGCTAGTGTCGAATTCACAGATACGCAGTATTTT. Encoded protein: CASVEFTDTQYF.

The chain couples TRBV5-1 to TRBJ1-4; TRBD1 might be the D (5 bases). The germline gives CDR1 SGHRS, CDR2 YFSETQ. With 0 bases removed from V and 6 bases from J, the gap between germline ends came to 12 bases. CDR3 length equals 15 residues. CDR3 nucleotide sequence: TGCGCCAGCAGCTTGGAGGGGACCGACTATGAAAAACTGTTTTTT. Encoded protein: CASSLEGTDYEKLFF.